The T cell receptor (beta chain) described here comes from a study of T cells after yellow fever vaccination. Conversion of TCR transcripts into cDNA relied on 5'RACE template switching, which added a universal primer site and UMIs. TCRdb reprocessed the 5' RACE reads with MiXCR, giving one entry per CDR3 protein. The sample carries about 69,000 distinct CDR3 sequences, approximately 5.9% recorded once. The table lists this clonotype with many counts. Its matching antigen is unknown. Overall study findings and caveats: Only a minor proportion of clonotypes was detected across both CD4 and CD8 compartments. In FACS-sorted repertoires, abundant clonotypes from the bulk population could appear as contaminants.

The J segment lost 5 bases and the V segment lost 4 bases, leaving 7 bases of the junction unmatched. This CDR3 contains 14 residues. The germline V gene has CDR1 KGHSH and CDR2 LQKENI. The specimen was CD4+ T cells sorted from PBMCs, collected roughly 15 days after the first yellow fever vaccination. This TCR derives from a young man who received the YFV17D yellow fever vaccine. The chain joins TRBV18 to TRBJ1-2, with 7 bases that match TRBD1. The CDR3: CASSLGQDEYGYTF. The DNA of the CDR3 is TGTGCCAGCTCACTTGGACAGGACGAATATGGCTACACCTTC.